What follows are 3 T cell receptor beta chains derived from one specimen sequenced in a study of stem cell transplantation in POMP-related autoinflammatory disease. Measured with immunoSEQ multiplex PCR; TCRdb has only the in-frame clones, and not every one. Here the sample spans roughly 28,000 clones, 75% to 85% being singletons. The specimen was CD4+ T cells from PBMCs, collected before stem cell transplantation. These TCRs come from a human donor with POMP-related autoinflammation and immune dysregulation (PRAID).

The sample holds a few counts of this clone. The chain joins TRBV10-2 to TRBJ2-3; 8 bases agree with TRBD2. The CDR3 covers 14 residues. The germline V gene encodes CDR1 WSHSY and CDR2 SAAADI. Unmatched junction bases numbered 8, after V lost 6 bases and J lost 6 bases. The CDR3 reads CASRRAGAGDTQYF. The CDR3 bases are TGCGCCAGCAGACGAGCGGGAGCGGGGGATACGCAGTATTTT.

V gene TRBV19 combines with J gene TRBJ1-2; 10 nucleotides match TRBD1. The J segment lost 8 bases and the V segment lost 5 bases, leaving 8 bases of the junction unmatched. Germline V gene lookup returns CDR1 LNHDA and CDR2 SQIVND (reference sequence). The CDR3 covers 14 residues. CDR3 in amino acids: CASSSRDRGGGYTF. The CDR3 coding sequence is TGTGCCAGTAGTTCCCGGGACAGGGGAGGCGGCTACACCTTC.

The chain links TRBV5-1 to TRBJ2-3, with a weak D call TRBD1 (6 bases). This CDR3 contains 16 residues. Germline CDR1 and CDR2: SGHRS and YFSETQ. Trimming took 4 bases from V and 3 from J, leaving 18 bases between them. The CDR3 coding sequence is TGCGCCAGCAGCCTCGGACAGCCCCTTCCTACAGATACGCAGTATTTT. Translating it yields CASSLGQPLPTDTQYF. Supplemented by reference TRBV5-1 and TRBJ2-3, the full variable domain reads KAGVTQTPRYLIKTRGQQVTLSCSPISGHRSVSWYQQTPGQGLQFLFEYFSETQRNKGNFPGRFSGRQFSNSRSEMNVSTLELGDSALYLCASSLGQPLPTDTQYFGPGTRLTVL.